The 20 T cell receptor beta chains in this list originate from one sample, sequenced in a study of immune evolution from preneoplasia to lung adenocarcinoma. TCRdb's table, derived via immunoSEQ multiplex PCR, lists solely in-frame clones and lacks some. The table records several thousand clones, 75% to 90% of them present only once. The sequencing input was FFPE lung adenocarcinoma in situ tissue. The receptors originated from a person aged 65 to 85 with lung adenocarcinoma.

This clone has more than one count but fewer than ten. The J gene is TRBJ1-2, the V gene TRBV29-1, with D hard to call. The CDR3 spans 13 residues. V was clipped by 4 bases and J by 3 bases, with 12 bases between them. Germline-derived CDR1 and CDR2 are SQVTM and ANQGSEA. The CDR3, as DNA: TGCAGCGTTGCCAATTCCCCACACTATGGCTACACCTTC. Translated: CSVANSPHYGYTF.

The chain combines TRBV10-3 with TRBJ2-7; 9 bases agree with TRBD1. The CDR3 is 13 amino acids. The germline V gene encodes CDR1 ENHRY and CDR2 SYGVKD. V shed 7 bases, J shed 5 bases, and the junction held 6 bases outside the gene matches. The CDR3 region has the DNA TGTGCCATCAATCCGGGACAGGGTCACGAGCAGTACTTC. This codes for CAINPGQGHEQYF.

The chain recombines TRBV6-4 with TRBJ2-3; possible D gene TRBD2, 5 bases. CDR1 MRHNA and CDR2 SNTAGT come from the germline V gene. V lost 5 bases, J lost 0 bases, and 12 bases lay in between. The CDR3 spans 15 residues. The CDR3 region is CASSSGGLSTDTQYF. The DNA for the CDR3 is TGTGCCAGCAGTAGTGGCGGGCTTAGCACAGATACGCAGTATTTT.

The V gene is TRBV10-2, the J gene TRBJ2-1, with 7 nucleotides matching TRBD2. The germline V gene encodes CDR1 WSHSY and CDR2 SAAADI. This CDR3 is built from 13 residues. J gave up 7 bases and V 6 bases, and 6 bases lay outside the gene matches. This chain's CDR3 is CASRDPGGNEQFF. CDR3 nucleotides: TGCGCCAGCAGAGACCCGGGGGGAAATGAGCAGTTCTTC.

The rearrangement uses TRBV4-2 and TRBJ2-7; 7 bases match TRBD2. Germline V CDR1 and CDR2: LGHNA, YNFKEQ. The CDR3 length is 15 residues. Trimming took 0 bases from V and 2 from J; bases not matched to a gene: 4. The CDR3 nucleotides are TGTGCCAGCAGCCAAGATCCGGGGGGAACCTACGAGCAGTACTTC. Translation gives CASSQDPGGTYEQYF.

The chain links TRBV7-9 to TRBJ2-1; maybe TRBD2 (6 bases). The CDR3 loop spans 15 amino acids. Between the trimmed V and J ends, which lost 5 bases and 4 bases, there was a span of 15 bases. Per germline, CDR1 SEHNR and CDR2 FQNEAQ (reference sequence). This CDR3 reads CASSLTAGMYNEQFF. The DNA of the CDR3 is TGTGCCAGCAGCCTTACCGCGGGAATGTACAATGAGCAGTTCTTC.

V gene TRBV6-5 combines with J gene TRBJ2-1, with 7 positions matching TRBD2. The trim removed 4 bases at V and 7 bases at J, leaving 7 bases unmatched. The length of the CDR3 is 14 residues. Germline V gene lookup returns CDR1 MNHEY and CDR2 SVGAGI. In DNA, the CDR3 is TGTGCCAGCAGTTTCCGGACTAGTCGGAATGAGCAGTTCTTC. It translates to CASSFRTSRNEQFF.

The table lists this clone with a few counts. This CDR3 reads CASRPAGGPNEQYF. The DNA for the CDR3 is TGTGCCAGCAGACCAGCGGGAGGGCCGAACGAGCAGTACTTC. V is TRBV27 and J is TRBJ2-7; TRBD2 agrees at 10 bases. There are 14 residues in the CDR3. The junction had 7 bases not matched to a gene; V was cut back by 6 bases and J by 5 bases. Per the germline V gene, CDR1 is MNHEY and CDR2 is SMNVEV (reference sequence).

CDR3 nucleotide sequence: TGTGCCAGTAGTTCCCGGACGGGCGTTGGCTACACCTTC. Amino acid sequence: CASSSRTGVGYTF. V and J are TRBV19 and TRBJ1-2; no firm D call. Trimming removed 5 bases from V and 7 bases from J, with 14 bases in between. The germline CDR1 and CDR2 sequences are LNHDA and SQIVND (reference sequence). CDR3 length: 13 residues.

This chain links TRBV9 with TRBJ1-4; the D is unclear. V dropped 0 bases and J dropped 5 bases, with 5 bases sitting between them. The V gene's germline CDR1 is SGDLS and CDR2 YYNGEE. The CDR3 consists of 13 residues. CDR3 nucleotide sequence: TGTGCCAGCAGCGTAGCGGGGAATGAAAAACTGTTTTTT. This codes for CASSVAGNEKLFF.

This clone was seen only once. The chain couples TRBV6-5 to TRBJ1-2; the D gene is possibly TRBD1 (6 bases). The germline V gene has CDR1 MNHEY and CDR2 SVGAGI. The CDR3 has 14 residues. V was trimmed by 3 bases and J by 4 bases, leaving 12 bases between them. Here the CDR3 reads CASSYQGQSYGYTF. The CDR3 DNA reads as TGTGCCAGCAGTTATCAAGGACAGAGCTATGGCTACACCTTC.

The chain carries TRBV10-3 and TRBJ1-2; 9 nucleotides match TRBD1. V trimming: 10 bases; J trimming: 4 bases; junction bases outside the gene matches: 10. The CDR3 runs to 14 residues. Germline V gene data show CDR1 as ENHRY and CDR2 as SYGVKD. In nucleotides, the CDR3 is TGTGCCACCGTTGGGGACAGGGACCTCTATGGCTACACCTTC. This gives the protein CATVGDRDLYGYTF.

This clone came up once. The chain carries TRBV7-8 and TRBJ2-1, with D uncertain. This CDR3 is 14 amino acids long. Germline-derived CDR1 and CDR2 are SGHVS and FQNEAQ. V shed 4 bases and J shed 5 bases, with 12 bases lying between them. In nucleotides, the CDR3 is TGTGCCAGCAGCTACGGCGTCAATAACAATGAGCAGTTCTTC. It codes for CASSYGVNNNEQFF.

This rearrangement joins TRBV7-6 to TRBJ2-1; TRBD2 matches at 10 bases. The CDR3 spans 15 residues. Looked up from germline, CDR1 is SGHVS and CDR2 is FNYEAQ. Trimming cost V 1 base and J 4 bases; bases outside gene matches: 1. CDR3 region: CASSLERGGYNEQFF. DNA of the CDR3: TGTGCCAGCAGCTTAGAGCGGGGGGGGTACAATGAGCAGTTCTTC.

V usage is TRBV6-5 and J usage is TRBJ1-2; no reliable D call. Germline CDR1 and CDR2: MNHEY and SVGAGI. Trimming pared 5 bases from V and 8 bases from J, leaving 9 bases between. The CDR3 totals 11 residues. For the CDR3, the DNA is TGTGCCAGCAGTGAAGCGGCAGGCTACACCTTC. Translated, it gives CASSEAAGYTF.

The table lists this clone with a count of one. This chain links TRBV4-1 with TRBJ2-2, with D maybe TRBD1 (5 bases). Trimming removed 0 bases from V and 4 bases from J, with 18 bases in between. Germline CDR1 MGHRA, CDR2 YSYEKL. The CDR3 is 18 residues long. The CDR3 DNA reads TGCGCCAGCAGCCAAGAAGGGCAGGGCAGTCGTTTCACCGGGGAGCTGTTTTTT. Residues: CASSQEGQGSRFTGELFF.

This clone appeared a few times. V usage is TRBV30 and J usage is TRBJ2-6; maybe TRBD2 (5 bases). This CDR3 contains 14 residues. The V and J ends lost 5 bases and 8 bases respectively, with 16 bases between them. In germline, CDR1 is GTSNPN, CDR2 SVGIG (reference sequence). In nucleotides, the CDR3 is TGTGCCTGGGAGGACTCTGGGTTGACCAACGTCCTGACTTTC. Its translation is CAWEDSGLTNVLTF. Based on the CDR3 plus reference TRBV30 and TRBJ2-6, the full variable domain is SQTIHQWPATLVQPVGSPLSLECTVEGTSNPNLYWYRQAAGRGLQLLFYSVGIGQISSEVPQNLSASRPQDRQFILSSKKLLLSDSGFYLCAWEDSGLTNVLTFGAGSRLTVL.

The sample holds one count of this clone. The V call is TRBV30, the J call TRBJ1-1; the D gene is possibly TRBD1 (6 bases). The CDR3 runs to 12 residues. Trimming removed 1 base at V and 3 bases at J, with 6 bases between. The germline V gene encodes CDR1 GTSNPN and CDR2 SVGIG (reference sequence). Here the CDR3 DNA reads TGTGCCTGGAGTGGGACAGACACTGAAGCTTTCTTT. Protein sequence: CAWSGTDTEAFF.

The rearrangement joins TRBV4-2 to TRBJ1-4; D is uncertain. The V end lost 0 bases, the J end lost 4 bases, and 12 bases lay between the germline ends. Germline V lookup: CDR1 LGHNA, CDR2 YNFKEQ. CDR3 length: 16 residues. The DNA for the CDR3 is TGTGCCAGCAGCCAAGATTTAACAGATAGTAATGAAAAACTGTTTTTT. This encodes CASSQDLTDSNEKLFF.

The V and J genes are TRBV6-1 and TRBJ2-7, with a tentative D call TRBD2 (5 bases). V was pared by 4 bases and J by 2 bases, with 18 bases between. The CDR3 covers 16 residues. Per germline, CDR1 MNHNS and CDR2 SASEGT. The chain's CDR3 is CASSARLRGGPYEQYF. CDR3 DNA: TGTGCCAGCAGTGCGCGGCTCCGGGGTGGTCCCTACGAGCAGTACTTC.